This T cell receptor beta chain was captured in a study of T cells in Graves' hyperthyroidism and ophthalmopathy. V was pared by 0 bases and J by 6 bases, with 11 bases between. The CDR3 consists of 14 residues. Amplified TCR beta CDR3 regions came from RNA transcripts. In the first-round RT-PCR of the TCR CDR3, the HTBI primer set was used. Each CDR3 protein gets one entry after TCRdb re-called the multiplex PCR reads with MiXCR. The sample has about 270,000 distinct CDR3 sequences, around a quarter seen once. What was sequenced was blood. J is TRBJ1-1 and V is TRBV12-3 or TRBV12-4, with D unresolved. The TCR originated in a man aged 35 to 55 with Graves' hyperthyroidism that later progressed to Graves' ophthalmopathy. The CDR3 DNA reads TGTGCCAGCAGTTTAGCGCGGGTCTCCGCTGAAGCTTTCTTT. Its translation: CASSLARVSAEAFF.